The rows below give T cell receptor beta chains drawn from one sample of a study of blood T cells in healthy people across ages. TCRdb re-called the 5' RACE reads through MiXCR, storing one row per CDR3 protein. Of over a million distinct CDR3 sequences in the sample, around 59% were seen once. The sequencing input was blood. The source is a man aged 18 to 30 in good health. Both conserved end residues are part of each CDR3. D genes are given only for firm matches.

d_gene: TRBD1; j_gene: TRBJ1-1; v_gene: TRBV12-3/TRBV12-4; CDR3aa: CASSPTAGGTEAFF
d_gene: TRBD2; j_gene: TRBJ2-3; v_gene: TRBV15; CDR3aa: CATHTGTSASDTQYF
d_gene: NA; j_gene: NA; v_gene: TRBV7-9; CDR3aa: CASSFPGTDYYEQYF
d_gene: TRBD1; j_gene: TRBJ2-7; v_gene: TRBV29-1; CDR3aa: CSVSGTGTYEQYF
d_gene: NA; j_gene: TRBJ2-7; v_gene: TRBV15; CDR3aa: CATSRDPQSSYEQYF
d_gene: TRBD1; j_gene: TRBJ1-1; v_gene: TRBV12-3/TRBV12-4; CDR3aa: CASNLLPGGGSTEAFF
d_gene: TRBD2; j_gene: TRBJ2-7; v_gene: TRBV7-8; CDR3aa: CASSWTSGIDEQYF
d_gene: TRBD2; j_gene: TRBJ2-1; v_gene: TRBV20-1; CDR3aa: CSARLGLAGGSLVNEQFF
d_gene: TRBD1; j_gene: TRBJ2-3; v_gene: TRBV12-3/TRBV12-4; CDR3aa: CASSLSPPGQGEDTQYF
d_gene: NA; j_gene: TRBJ1-5; v_gene: TRBV27; CDR3aa: CASSLISGGGNQPQHF
d_gene: NA; j_gene: TRBJ2-3; v_gene: TRBV12-5; CDR3aa: CASGLSPDTQYF
d_gene: NA; j_gene: TRBJ2-7; v_gene: TRBV6-2/TRBV6-3; CDR3aa: CASRQMDGADEQYF
d_gene: NA; j_gene: TRBJ2-2; v_gene: TRBV4-3; CDR3aa: CASGQEGGENTGELFF
d_gene: TRBD2; j_gene: TRBJ2-1; v_gene: TRBV9; CDR3aa: CASSAGLAGGPYNEQFF
d_gene: NA; j_gene: TRBJ1-4; v_gene: TRBV7-9; CDR3aa: CASRHTRDAEKLFF
d_gene: NA; j_gene: TRBJ2-3; v_gene: TRBV6-2/TRBV6-3; CDR3aa: CASSRQEASDTQYF
d_gene: NA; j_gene: TRBJ2-7; v_gene: TRBV12-3/TRBV12-4; CDR3aa: CASSPGSPYEQYF
d_gene: TRBD2; j_gene: NA; v_gene: TRBV11-2; CDR3aa: CASSGQRGAALYEQYF
d_gene: NA; j_gene: TRBJ2-4; v_gene: TRBV7-2; CDR3aa: CASSLLEAKNIQYF
d_gene: NA; j_gene: TRBJ1-2; v_gene: TRBV14; CDR3aa: CASSQDSVKEWRYGYTF
d_gene: NA; j_gene: TRBJ2-5; v_gene: TRBV7-8; CDR3aa: CASSAVWGLQETQYF
d_gene: TRBD2; j_gene: TRBJ2-7; v_gene: TRBV4-2; CDR3aa: CASSPESGSLSYEQYF
d_gene: TRBD1; j_gene: TRBJ1-4; v_gene: TRBV29-1; CDR3aa: CSARGVLAEKLFF
d_gene: NA; j_gene: TRBJ2-5; v_gene: TRBV29-1; CDR3aa: CSGGDRLQETQYF
d_gene: NA; j_gene: TRBJ2-3; v_gene: TRBV11-1; CDR3aa: CASSFGIDTQYF
d_gene: NA; j_gene: TRBJ2-7; v_gene: TRBV20-1; CDR3aa: CSATDTTTTYEQYF
d_gene: NA; j_gene: TRBJ2-1; v_gene: TRBV29-1; CDR3aa: CSVPGTTVNEQFF
d_gene: TRBD1; j_gene: TRBJ1-2; v_gene: TRBV6-6; CDR3aa: CASRQPGQGDDGYTF
d_gene: NA; j_gene: TRBJ2-7; v_gene: TRBV5-5; CDR3aa: CASRRETTYEQYF
d_gene: NA; j_gene: TRBJ1-2; v_gene: TRBV28; CDR3aa: CASSLSAQGIRGYTF
d_gene: TRBD1; j_gene: TRBJ1-4; v_gene: TRBV27; CDR3aa: CASCTNRGRNEKLFF
d_gene: NA; j_gene: TRBJ1-6; v_gene: TRBV6-5; CDR3aa: CASNRGQNSPLHF
d_gene: NA; j_gene: TRBJ2-2; v_gene: TRBV27; CDR3aa: CASSPAGYGELFF
d_gene: NA; j_gene: TRBJ2-3; v_gene: TRBV10-3; CDR3aa: CAISMQTTDTQYF
d_gene: NA; j_gene: TRBJ2-3; v_gene: TRBV12-3/TRBV12-4; CDR3aa: CASSALGGVLDTQYF
d_gene: TRBD2; j_gene: TRBJ2-3; v_gene: TRBV2; CDR3aa: CASRDRAGTAQYF
d_gene: TRBD1; j_gene: TRBJ1-2; v_gene: TRBV4-1; CDR3aa: CASSSTTGEGYGYTF